This T cell receptor (beta chain) was found in a study of PD-1 blockade in classical Hodgkin lymphoma. Some clones are missing from TCRdb's copy, which holds only in-frame ones; the method was immunoSEQ multiplex PCR. In the table there are 9,500 to 10,000 clones, over 70% of which are singletons. This clone was picked up one time. Its antigen is unidentified. Germline lookup yields CDR1 SGDLS and CDR2 YYNGEE. The CDR3 has 14 residues. Trimming removed 3 bases at V and 4 bases at J, with 12 bases between. Study findings and constraints: A significant rise in TCR diversity was seen by C4D1 for CD4+ cells but not for CD8+ cells. Anyone who began nivolumab under 1 year after ASCT was excluded. Lower baseline TCR diversity was reported for newly diagnosed patients than for healthy donors.

The time point here: cycle 4 day 1 (C4D1), after less than seven weeks of nivolumab. Every patient relapsed after autologous stem cell transplantation, and brentuximab vedotin exposure varied. Thawed PBMCs were the source of CD8+ T cells, obtained through magnetic negative selection. The specimen comprised CD8+ T cells from blood, sampled before the fourth cycle of nivolumab. The sequence came from a human donor with classical Hodgkin lymphoma. The chain carries TRBV9 and TRBJ2-3, with unresolved D. The chain's CDR3 is CASSDPLYPDTQYF. DNA for the CDR3: TGTGCCAGCAGCGACCCCTTATACCCAGATACGCAGTATTTT.